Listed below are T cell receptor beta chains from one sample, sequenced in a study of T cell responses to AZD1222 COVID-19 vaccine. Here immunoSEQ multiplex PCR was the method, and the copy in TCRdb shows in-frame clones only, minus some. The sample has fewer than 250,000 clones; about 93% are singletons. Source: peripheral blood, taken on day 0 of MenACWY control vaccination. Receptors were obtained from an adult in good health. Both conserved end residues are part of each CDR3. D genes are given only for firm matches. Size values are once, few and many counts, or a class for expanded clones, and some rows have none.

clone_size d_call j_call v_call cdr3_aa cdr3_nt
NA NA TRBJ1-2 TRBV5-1 CASSLTDGYGYTF TGCGCCAGCAGCTTGACGGACGGCTATGGCTACACCTTC
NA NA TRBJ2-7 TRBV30 CAWDVSSYEQYF TGTGCCTGGGACGTATCCTCCTACGAGCAGTACTTC
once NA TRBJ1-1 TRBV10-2 CASSAPGATEAFF TGCGCCAGCAGTGCCCCCGGCGCCACTGAAGCTTTCTTT
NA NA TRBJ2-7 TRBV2 CASSSLYEQYF TGTGCCAGCTCGTCGCTGTACGAGCAGTACTTC
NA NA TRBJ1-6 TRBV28 CASSLWRGRSEYNSPLHF TGTGCCAGCAGTTTATGGCGTGGGCGGTCCGAGTATAATTCACCCCTCCACTTT
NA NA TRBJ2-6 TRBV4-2 CASSQDRASGANVLTF TGTGCCAGCAGCCAAGATCGAGCCTCTGGGGCCAACGTCCTGACTTTC
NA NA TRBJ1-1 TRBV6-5 CASSSPGGIVPEAFF TGTGCCAGCAGTTCACCCGGGGGCATAGTTCCTGAAGCTTTCTTT
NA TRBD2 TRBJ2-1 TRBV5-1 CASSTGLAGGPANEQFF TGCGCCAGCAGCACGGGACTAGCGGGGGGCCCTGCCAATGAGCAGTTCTTC
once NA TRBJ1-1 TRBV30 CAWIKNGNTEAFF TGTGCCTGGATCAAAAATGGAAACACTGAAGCTTTCTTT
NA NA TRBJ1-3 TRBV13 CASSLAGTSGNTIYF TGTGCCAGCAGCCTTGCCGGGACCTCTGGAAACACCATATATTTT
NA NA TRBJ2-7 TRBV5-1 CASSGDNSYEQYF TGCGCCAGCAGCGGGGACAACTCCTACGAGCAGTACTTC
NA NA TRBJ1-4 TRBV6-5 CASSYGVTGNEKLFF TGTGCCAGCAGTTATGGTGTCACAGGGAACGAAAAACTGTTTTTT
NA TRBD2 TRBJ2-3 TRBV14 CASSPRGSGGAGDTQYF TGTGCCAGCAGCCCCCGGGGTAGCGGGGGGGCAGGAGATACGCAGTATTTT